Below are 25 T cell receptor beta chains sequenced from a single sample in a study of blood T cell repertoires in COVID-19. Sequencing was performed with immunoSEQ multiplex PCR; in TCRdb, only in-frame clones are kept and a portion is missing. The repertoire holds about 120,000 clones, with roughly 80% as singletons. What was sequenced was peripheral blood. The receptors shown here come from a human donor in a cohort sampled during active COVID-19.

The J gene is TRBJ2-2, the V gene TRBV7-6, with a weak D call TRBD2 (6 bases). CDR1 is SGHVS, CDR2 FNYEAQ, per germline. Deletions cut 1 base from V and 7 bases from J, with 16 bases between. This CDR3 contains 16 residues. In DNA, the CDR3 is TGTGCCAGCAGCTTAGAATCGGAGGGCTTGGGCGGGGAGCTGTTTTTT. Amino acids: CASSLESEGLGGELFF.

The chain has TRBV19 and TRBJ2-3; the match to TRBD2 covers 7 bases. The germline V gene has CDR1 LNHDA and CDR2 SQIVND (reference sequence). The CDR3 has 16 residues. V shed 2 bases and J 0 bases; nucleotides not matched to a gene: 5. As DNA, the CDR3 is TGTGCCAGTAGTATAAGGGCTAGCGGTAGCACAGATACGCAGTATTTT. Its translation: CASSIRASGSTDTQYF.

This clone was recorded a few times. This CDR3 is CASSLALGLKETQYF. The DNA of the CDR3 is TGTGCCAGCAGCTTAGCGTTGGGACTAAAAGAGACCCAGTACTTC. The rearrangement joins TRBV7-2 to TRBJ2-5; TRBD2 matches at 7 bases. With V trimmed by 0 bases and J by 3 bases, 4 bases remained unmatched. The CDR3 has 15 residues. Germline-derived CDR1 and CDR2 are SGHTA and FQGNSA.

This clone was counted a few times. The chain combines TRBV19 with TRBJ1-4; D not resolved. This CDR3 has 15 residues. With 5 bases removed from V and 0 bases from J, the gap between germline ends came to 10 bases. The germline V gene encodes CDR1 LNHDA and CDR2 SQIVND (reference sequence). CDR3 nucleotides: TGTGCCAGTAGTTTGGGAGCATCAACTAATGAAAAACTGTTTTTT. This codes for CASSLGASTNEKLFF.

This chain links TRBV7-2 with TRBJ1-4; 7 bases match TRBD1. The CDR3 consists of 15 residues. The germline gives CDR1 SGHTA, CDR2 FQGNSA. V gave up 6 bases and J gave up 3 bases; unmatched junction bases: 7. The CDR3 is CASSSGGLANEKLFF. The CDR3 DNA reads TGTGCCAGCAGTTCAGGGGGGTTGGCTAATGAAAAACTGTTTTTT.

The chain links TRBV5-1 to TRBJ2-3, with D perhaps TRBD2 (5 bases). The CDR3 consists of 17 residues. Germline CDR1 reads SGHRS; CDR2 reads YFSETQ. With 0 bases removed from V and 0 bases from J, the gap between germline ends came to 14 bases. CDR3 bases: TGCGCCAGCAGCTTGGCTTCCTCGCGGGTGAGCACAGATACGCAGTATTTT. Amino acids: CASSLASSRVSTDTQYF.

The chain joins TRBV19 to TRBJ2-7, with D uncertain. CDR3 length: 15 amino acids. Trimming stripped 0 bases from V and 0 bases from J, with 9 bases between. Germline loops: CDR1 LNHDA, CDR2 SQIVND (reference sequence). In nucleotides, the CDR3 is TGTGCCAGTAGTATAGACGGGTCGAGCTCCTACGAGCAGTACTTC. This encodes CASSIDGSSSYEQYF.

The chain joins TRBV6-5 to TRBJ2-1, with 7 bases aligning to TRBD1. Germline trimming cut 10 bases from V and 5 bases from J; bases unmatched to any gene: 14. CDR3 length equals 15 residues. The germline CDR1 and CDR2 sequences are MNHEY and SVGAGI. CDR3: CATSRGLALDNEQFF. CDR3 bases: TGTGCCACCTCTAGGGGGCTTGCGTTGGACAATGAGCAGTTCTTC.

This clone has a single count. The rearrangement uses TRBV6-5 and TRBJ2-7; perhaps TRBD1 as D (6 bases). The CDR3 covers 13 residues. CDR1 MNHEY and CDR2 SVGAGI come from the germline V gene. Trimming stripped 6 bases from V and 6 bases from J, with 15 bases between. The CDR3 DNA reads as TGTGCCAGCAGCCGGACAGCGGCCGGCGAGCAGTACTTC. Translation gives CASSRTAAGEQYF.

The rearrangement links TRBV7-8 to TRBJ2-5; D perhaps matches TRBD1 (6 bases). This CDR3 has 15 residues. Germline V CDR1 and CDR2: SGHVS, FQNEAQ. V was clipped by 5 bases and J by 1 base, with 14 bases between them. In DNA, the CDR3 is TGTGCCAGCAGCCGAGGAGAGGGGGTCCAAGAGACCCAGTACTTC. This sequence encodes CASSRGEGVQETQYF.

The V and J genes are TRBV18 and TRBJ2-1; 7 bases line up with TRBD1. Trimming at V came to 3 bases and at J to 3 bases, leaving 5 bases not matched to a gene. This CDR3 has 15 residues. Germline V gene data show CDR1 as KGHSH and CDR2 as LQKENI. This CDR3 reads CASSPRGQVYNEQFF. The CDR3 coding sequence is TGTGCCAGCTCACCTAGAGGACAGGTCTACAATGAGCAGTTCTTC.

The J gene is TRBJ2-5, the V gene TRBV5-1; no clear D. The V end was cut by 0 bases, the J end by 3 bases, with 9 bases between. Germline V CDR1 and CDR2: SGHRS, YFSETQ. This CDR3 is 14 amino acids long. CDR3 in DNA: TGCGCCAGCAGCTTGGGTTGGCAGAAAGAGACCCAGTACTTC. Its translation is CASSLGWQKETQYF.

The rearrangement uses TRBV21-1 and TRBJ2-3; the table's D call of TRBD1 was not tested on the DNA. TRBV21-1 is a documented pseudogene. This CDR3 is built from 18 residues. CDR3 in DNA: TGTGCCAGCAGCAAAGATCAGGGTAACTCCTTTAGCACAGATACGCAGTATTTT. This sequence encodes CASSKDQGNSFSTDTQYF.

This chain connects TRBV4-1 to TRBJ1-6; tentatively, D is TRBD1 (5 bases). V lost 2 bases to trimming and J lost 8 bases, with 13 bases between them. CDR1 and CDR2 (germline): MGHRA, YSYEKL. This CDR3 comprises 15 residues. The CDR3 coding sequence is TGCGCCAGCAGCCAAAGTCCGGACACTTATTCACCCCTCCACTTT. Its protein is CASSQSPDTYSPLHF.

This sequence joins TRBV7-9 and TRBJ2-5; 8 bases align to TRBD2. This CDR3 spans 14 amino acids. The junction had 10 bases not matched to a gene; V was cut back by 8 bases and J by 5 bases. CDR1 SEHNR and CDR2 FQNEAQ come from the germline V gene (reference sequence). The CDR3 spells CASSIGGGLETQYF. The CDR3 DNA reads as TGTGCCAGCTCGATCGGGGGGGGGCTTGAGACCCAGTACTTC.

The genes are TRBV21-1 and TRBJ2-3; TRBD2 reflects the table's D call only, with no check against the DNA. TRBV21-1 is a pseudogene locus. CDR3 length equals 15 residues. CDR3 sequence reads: CASPGPERGPDTQYF. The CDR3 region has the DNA TGTGCCAGCCCAGGCCCCGAGCGGGGGCCAGATACGCAGTATTTT.

In DNA, the CDR3 is TGCGCCAGCAGCCCCGGACAGGAACAAGAGACCCAGTACTTC. It yields the protein CASSPGQEQETQYF. J is TRBJ2-5 and V is TRBV5-1, with 7 bases that match TRBD1. V lost 4 bases to trimming and J lost 2 bases; unmatched junction nucleotides: 5. CDR1 SGHRS and CDR2 YFSETQ come from the germline V gene. The length of the CDR3 is 14 residues.

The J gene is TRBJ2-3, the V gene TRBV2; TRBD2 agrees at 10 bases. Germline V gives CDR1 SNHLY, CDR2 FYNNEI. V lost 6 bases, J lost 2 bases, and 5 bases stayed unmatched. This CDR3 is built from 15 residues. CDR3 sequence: CASRQLAGTTDTQYF. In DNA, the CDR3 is TGTGCCAGCAGGCAACTAGCGGGGACCACAGATACGCAGTATTTT.

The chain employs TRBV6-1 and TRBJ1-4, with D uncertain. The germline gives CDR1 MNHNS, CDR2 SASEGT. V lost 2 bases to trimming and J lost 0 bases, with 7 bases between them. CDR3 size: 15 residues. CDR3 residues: CASSELSATNEKLFF. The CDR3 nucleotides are TGTGCCAGCAGTGAATTGAGTGCAACTAATGAAAAACTGTTTTTT.

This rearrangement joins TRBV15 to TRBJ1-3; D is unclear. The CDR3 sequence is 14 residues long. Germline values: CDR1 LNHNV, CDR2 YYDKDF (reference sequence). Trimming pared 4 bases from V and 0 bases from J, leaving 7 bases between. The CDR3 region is CATSKGGSGNTIYF. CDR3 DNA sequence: TGTGCCACCAGCAAGGGAGGCTCTGGAAACACCATATATTTT.

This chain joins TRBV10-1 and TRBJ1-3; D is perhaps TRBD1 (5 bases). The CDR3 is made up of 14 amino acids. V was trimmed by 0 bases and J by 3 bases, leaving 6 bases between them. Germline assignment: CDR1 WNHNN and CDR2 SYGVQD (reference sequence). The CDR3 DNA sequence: TGCGCCAGCAGTGAGTCAGGGGATGGAAACACCATATATTTT. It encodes CASSESGDGNTIYF.

This chain's CDR3 is CASSPLGGLIAPEQYF. The CDR3, as DNA: TGTGCCAGCAGCCCTCTTGGAGGGCTCATCGCCCCCGAGCAGTACTTC. The genes are TRBV28 and TRBJ2-7, with D maybe TRBD2 (6 bases). This CDR3 spans 16 amino acids. Germline V gene sequence: CDR1 MDHEN, CDR2 SYDVKM. V shed 6 bases and J shed 6 bases, with 24 bases lying between them.

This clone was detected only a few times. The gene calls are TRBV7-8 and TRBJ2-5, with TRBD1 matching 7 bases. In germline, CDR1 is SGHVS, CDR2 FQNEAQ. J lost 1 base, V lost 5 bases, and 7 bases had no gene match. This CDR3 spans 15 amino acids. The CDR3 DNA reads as TGTGCCAGCAGCCCACAACAGGGGATCCAAGAGACCCAGTACTTC. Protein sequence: CASSPQQGIQETQYF.

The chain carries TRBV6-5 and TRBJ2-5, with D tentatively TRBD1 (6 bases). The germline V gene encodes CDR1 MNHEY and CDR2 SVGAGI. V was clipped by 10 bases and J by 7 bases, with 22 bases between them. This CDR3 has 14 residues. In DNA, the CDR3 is TGTGCCACCATGGGGCTACAGGGCGGCGGGACCCAGTACTTC. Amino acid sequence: CATMGLQGGGTQYF.

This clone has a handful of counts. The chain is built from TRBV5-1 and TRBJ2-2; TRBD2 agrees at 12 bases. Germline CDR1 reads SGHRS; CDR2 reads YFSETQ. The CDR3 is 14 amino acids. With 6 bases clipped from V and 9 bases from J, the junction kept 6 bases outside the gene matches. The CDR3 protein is CASNPSGGAWELFF. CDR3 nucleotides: TGCGCCAGCAACCCTAGCGGGGGGGCCTGGGAGCTGTTTTTT.